These 21 T cell receptor beta chains came from one sample sequenced in a study of identical twins. TCRdb re-called the 5' RACE reads with MiXCR, one entry per CDR3 protein. The sample has approximately 240,000 distinct CDR3 sequences; 11% to 15% are singletons. Sample: memory (CD45RO+) T cells sorted from blood. All receptors derive from a woman between 18 and 29 years old in good health.

This clonotype occurred a few times. This chain connects TRBV7-2 to TRBJ2-5; 9 nucleotides line up with TRBD2. CDR1 SGHTA and CDR2 FQGNSA come from the germline V gene. V shed 5 bases and J 3 bases; nucleotides not matched to a gene: 7. CDR3 length: 15 amino acids. The CDR3: CASSRLAGSEETQYF. CDR3 nucleotide sequence: TGTGCCAGCAGCAGGCTAGCGGGATCGGAAGAGACCCAGTACTTC.

This sequence joins TRBV29-1 and TRBJ1-4; D possibly corresponds to TRBD1 (6 bases). The CDR3 length is 13 residues. Trimming took 4 bases from V and 8 from J, leaving 14 bases between them. CDR1 and CDR2 (germline): SQVTM, ANQGSEA. As DNA, the CDR3 is TGCAGCGTTGCCAGGGACATAGGGGAAAAACTGTTTTTT. Translating it yields CSVARDIGEKLFF.

The rearrangement links TRBV20-1 to TRBJ2-1; D is perhaps TRBD2 (5 bases). Per germline, CDR1 DFQATT and CDR2 SNEGSKA (reference sequence). The CDR3 is 12 residues long. Between the trimmed V and J ends, which lost 6 bases and 10 bases, there was a span of 16 bases. This CDR3 is CSAPTTREEQFF. DNA for the CDR3: TGCAGTGCGCCGACTACCCGTGAAGAGCAGTTCTTC.

This clonotype occurred a few times. The gene calls are TRBV20-1 and TRBJ2-3; D is possibly TRBD1 (5 bases). From germline, CDR1 is DFQATT and CDR2 SNEGSKA (reference sequence). CDR3 size: 11 residues. V dropped 4 bases and J dropped 5 bases, with 7 bases sitting between them. The CDR3 DNA reads as TGCAGTGCTACAGGGTTAGATACGCAGTATTTT. This gives the protein CSATGLDTQYF.

This chain uses TRBV10-3 with TRBJ1-5; TRBD1 is a possible D gene (5 bases). Germline V gene sequence: CDR1 ENHRY, CDR2 SYGVKD. V dropped 5 bases and J dropped 2 bases, with 13 bases sitting between them. The CDR3 has 15 residues. CDR3 region: CAISTGALGNQPQHF. CDR3 DNA sequence: TGTGCCATCAGTACCGGGGCCCTGGGCAATCAGCCCCAGCATTTT.

This clonotype was seen a handful of times. The chain recombines TRBV12-3 or TRBV12-4 with TRBJ2-2, with 7 bases identical to TRBD2. Germline trimming cut 6 bases from V and 4 bases from J; bases unmatched to any gene: 14. The CDR3 consists of 17 residues. CDR3 amino acids: CASSPLEGRGSTGELFF. The CDR3 bases are TGTGCCAGCAGCCCCTTAGAGGGGAGGGGAAGCACCGGGGAGCTGTTTTTT.

The V and J genes are TRBV5-1 and TRBJ2-5; TRBD1 matches at 9 bases. Germline values: CDR1 SGHRS, CDR2 YFSETQ. V was pared by 0 bases and J by 4 bases, with 4 bases of the junction left unmatched. This CDR3 has 15 residues. The DNA of the CDR3 is TGCGCCAGCAGCTTGGGACAGGGGGTTGCAGAGACCCAGTACTTC. This translates into CASSLGQGVAETQYF.

This rearrangement joins TRBV7-2 to TRBJ2-7; TRBD1 might be the D (6 bases). This CDR3 spans 15 amino acids. Looked up from germline, CDR1 is SGHTA and CDR2 is FQGNSA. Deletions cut 5 bases from V and 0 bases from J, with 14 bases between. In nucleotides, the CDR3 is TGTGCCAGCAGCAGCCGGACAGTGAGCTCCTACGAGCAGTACTTC. It specifies CASSSRTVSSYEQYF.

A few counts support this clonotype. The chain has TRBV20-1 and TRBJ2-2, with 13 bases fitting TRBD2. The germline gives CDR1 DFQATT, CDR2 SNEGSKA (reference sequence). V shed 5 bases, J shed 4 bases, and the junction held 4 bases outside the gene matches. The CDR3 extends over 15 amino acids. The CDR3 nucleotides read TGCAGTGCTGGACTAGCGGGAGAGGTCACCGGGGAGCTGTTTTTT. It is translated as CSAGLAGEVTGELFF.

The gene calls are TRBV2 and TRBJ1-1; D not certain. The V and J ends lost 2 bases and 2 bases respectively, with 9 bases between them. The CDR3 consists of 14 residues. The germline V gene encodes CDR1 SNHLY and CDR2 FYNNEI. CDR3 coding DNA: TGTGCCAGCAGTGAATTGGTCAGTAACACTGAAGCTTTCTTT. Protein sequence: CASSELVSNTEAFF.

This chain connects TRBV5-1 to TRBJ1-1; the D is unclear. This CDR3 contains 14 residues. The germline V gene has CDR1 SGHRS and CDR2 YFSETQ. V dropped 0 bases and J dropped 11 bases, with 17 bases sitting between them. The CDR3 bases are TGCGCCAGCAGCTTGGTCGGGTCGACGATTGGGGCTTTCTTT. It specifies CASSLVGSTIGAFF. The variable domain in full, completed from reference TRBV5-1 and TRBJ1-1, reads KAGVTQTPRYLIKTRGQQVTLSCSPISGHRSVSWYQQTPGQGLQFLFEYFSETQRNKGNFPGRFSGRQFSNSRSEMNVSTLELGDSALYLCASSLVGSTIGAFFGQGTRLTVV.

The gene calls are TRBV27 and TRBJ1-2, with D hard to call. With 5 bases removed from V and 7 bases from J, the gap between germline ends came to 14 bases. The CDR3 contains 13 residues. CDR1 and CDR2 from the germline V gene are MNHEY and SMNVEV (reference sequence). CDR3 sequence reads: CASSSRVLGGYTF. CDR3 DNA sequence: TGTGCCAGCAGTAGCCGGGTCTTGGGTGGCTACACCTTC.

This clonotype was observed at least ten times. V is TRBV20-1 and J is TRBJ1-1; D uncertain. The CDR3 is made up of 13 amino acids. V lost 5 bases to trimming and J lost 2 bases, with 12 bases between them. Germline CDR1 is DFQATT and CDR2 is SNEGSKA (reference sequence). Here the CDR3 DNA reads TGCAGTGCTCTCAAAGAGACTAACACTGAAGCTTTCTTT. Amino acid sequence: CSALKETNTEAFF.

The rearrangement links TRBV6-1 to TRBJ2-7; tentative D call: TRBD1 (6 bases). V was cut by 6 bases and J by 3 bases, with 18 bases left in between. Germline V gives CDR1 MNHNS, CDR2 SASEGT. This CDR3 spans 15 amino acids. The chain's CDR3 is CASRKPTGSFYEQYF. As DNA, the CDR3 is TGTGCCAGCAGGAAGCCCACAGGGTCGTTCTACGAGCAGTACTTC.

This clonotype was observed a few times. The J gene is TRBJ1-2, the V gene TRBV3-1; maybe TRBD1 (6 bases). The CDR3 is 14 residues long. The ends were cut back, 3 bases at V and 7 bases at J, with 15 bases in the middle. The germline V gene encodes CDR1 LGHDT and CDR2 YNNKEL (reference sequence). In DNA form, the CDR3 reads TGTGCCAGCAGCCAGGAAGGGGGTGGCGGTGGCTACACCTTC. Amino acid sequence: CASSQEGGGGGYTF.

This clonotype has only a few counts. This sequence joins TRBV5-1 and TRBJ2-7; TRBD1 agrees at 7 bases. V shed 4 bases and J 1 base; nucleotides not matched to a gene: 2. Germline values: CDR1 SGHRS, CDR2 YFSETQ. CDR3 size: 13 residues. CDR3 nucleotide sequence: TGCGCCAGCAGCCCGACAGGGTCCTACGAGCAGTACTTC. It translates to CASSPTGSYEQYF.

The chain employs TRBV7-6 and TRBJ2-3; the match to TRBD2 covers 8 bases. Per germline, CDR1 SGHVS and CDR2 FNYEAQ. V lost 5 bases to trimming and J lost 4 bases; unmatched junction nucleotides: 11. The CDR3 extends over 16 amino acids. DNA for the CDR3: TGTGCCAGCAGCAGGACCGGGACTAGGAAGCCAGATACGCAGTATTTT. This translates into CASSRTGTRKPDTQYF.

The sample holds a few counts of this clonotype. The V and J genes are TRBV10-3 and TRBJ2-4; weak D call: TRBD1 (5 bases). CDR3 length equals 13 residues. V lost 0 bases and J lost 10, with 10 bases in between. CDR1 is ENHRY and CDR2 is SYGVKD in the germline V gene. The CDR3: CAISESQGNIQYF. The CDR3 DNA reads as TGTGCCATCAGTGAGTCCCAGGGTAATATTCAGTACTTC.

The chain joins TRBV3-1 to TRBJ2-3; 9 nucleotides align to TRBD1. The CDR3 runs to 17 residues. V lost 6 bases and J lost 5; bases outside the gene matches: 15. Germline V gene data show CDR1 as LGHDT and CDR2 as YNNKEL (reference sequence). CDR3 residues: CASSRYAGTGYEDTQYF. Here the CDR3 DNA reads TGTGCCAGCAGTCGATATGCCGGGACAGGGTACGAAGATACGCAGTATTTT.

V usage is TRBV5-5 and J usage is TRBJ1-2; 7 bases are shared with TRBD1. V gave up 1 base and J gave up 7 bases; unmatched junction bases: 1. CDR1 SGHKS and CDR2 YYEKEE come from the germline V gene (reference sequence). The CDR3 extends over 12 amino acids. The DNA for the CDR3 is TGTGCCAGCAGCTTGCCAGGGGGTGGCTACACCTTC. Translating it yields CASSLPGGGYTF.

In this sample, this clonotype turned up a few times. V gene TRBV5-1 combines with J gene TRBJ1-6; 11 bases map to TRBD1. Trimming removed 4 bases from V and 10 bases from J; junction bases left unmatched: 7. Per the germline V gene, CDR1 is SGHRS and CDR2 is YFSETQ. The CDR3 is 15 amino acids. In nucleotides, the CDR3 is TGCGCCAGCAGCCTCGGACAGGGGGCAGGATCACCCCTCCACTTT. Encoded protein: CASSLGQGAGSPLHF.